Sequencing of this T cell receptor (beta chain) was carried out in a study of memory CD4+ T cells and cytomegalovirus serostatus. Whole-study results and caveats: Of more than 150 reported CMV TCRbeta sequences, around 63 were found in memory CD4+ repertoires. Suggested: most of the CMV-linked TCR signature lies in CD4+ memory cells.

With respect to this clone: Its target is not known.

V shed 4 bases, J shed 5 bases, and the junction held 4 bases outside the gene matches. This CDR3 comprises 12 residues. CDR1 and CDR2 from the germline V gene are SQVTM and ANQGSEA. Original processing notes: After removing out-of-frame reads, under 2.5 million distinct TCRbeta sequences remained. Data came from immunoSEQ multiplex PCR; TCRdb stores just in-frame clones and leaves some out. From that table come the V and J calls and clone size; the DNA was used to work out D and trimming. The sample has tens of thousands of clones, 70% to 80% seen once. The sort gate was single viable CD3+CD4+CD8-CD45RO+ cells for memory CD4+ T cells. Positive selection with CD4 microbeads enriched total CD4+ T cells.

The rearrangement joins TRBV29-1 to TRBJ2-7; 8 nucleotides align to TRBD2. The receptor was derived from an adult in good health and CMV-seropositive. Specimen: memory CD4+ T cells from blood. CDR3 in DNA: TGCAGCGTTGCAGCGGGAGTGGACGAGCAGTACTTC. Translated, it gives CSVAAGVDEQYF.